This T cell receptor beta chain originates from a study of CD8 T cells in ankylosing spondylitis. J lost 7 bases, V lost 3 bases, and 14 bases had no gene match. The germline V gene has CDR1 SGDLS and CDR2 YYNGEE. The length of the CDR3 is 17 residues. TCRdb reprocessed the 5' RACE reads via MiXCR and lists one record per CDR3 protein. This repertoire shows roughly 170,000 distinct CDR3 sequences, around 9.6% found once; its top ten account for more than 13%. Details on this clonotype: The antigen remains undetermined.

Study-level results: What seemed typical of ankylosing spondylitis blood was a TCR beta motif built from 8 or 9 highly homologous variants.

The TCR comes from a female donor with ankylosing spondylitis or in good health (not recorded which). Sequencing used blood, either unsorted or a sorted T cell fraction (not recorded which). The V gene is TRBV9, the J gene TRBJ2-1; 9 bases align to TRBD2. Here the CDR3 reads CASSETSGSSSRNEQFF. The CDR3 DNA follows: TGTGCCAGCAGCGAGACTAGCGGTTCTTCTTCCCGGAATGAGCAGTTCTTC.